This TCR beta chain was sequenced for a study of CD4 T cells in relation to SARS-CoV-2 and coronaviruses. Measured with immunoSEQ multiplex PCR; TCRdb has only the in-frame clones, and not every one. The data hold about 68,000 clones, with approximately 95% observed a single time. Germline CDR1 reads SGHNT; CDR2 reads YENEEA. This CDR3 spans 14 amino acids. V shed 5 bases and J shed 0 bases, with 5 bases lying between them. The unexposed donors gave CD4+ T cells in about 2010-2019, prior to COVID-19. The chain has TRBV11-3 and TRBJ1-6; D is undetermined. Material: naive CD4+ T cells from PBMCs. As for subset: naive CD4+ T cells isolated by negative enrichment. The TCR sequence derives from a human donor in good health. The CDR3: CASSRDSYNSPLHF. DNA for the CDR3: TGTGCCAGCAGCCGGGACTCCTATAATTCACCCCTCCACTTT.